The 21 T cell receptor beta chains below come from one sample, sequenced in a study of blood T cell repertoires in COVID-19. Libraries were prepared by immunoSEQ multiplex PCR; TCRdb keeps only in-frame clonotypes and omits some of them. The sample lists around 160,000 clones; more than 75% were seen once. Material: peripheral blood. These receptors all come from a man aged 60 to 69 with active or convalescent COVID-19.

The rearrangement links TRBV5-1 to TRBJ2-1; D is unresolved. V was cut by 4 bases and J by 9 bases, with 8 bases left in between. In germline, CDR1 is SGHRS, CDR2 YFSETQ. The CDR3 covers 11 residues. The CDR3 coding sequence is TGCGCCAGCAGCACACAGAGTGAGCAGTTCTTC. Protein sequence: CASSTQSEQFF.

V is TRBV7-9 and J is TRBJ1-3; no clear D. The V gene lost 5 bases and the J gene lost 0 bases, with 11 bases spanning the gap. Germline-derived CDR1 and CDR2 are SEHNR and FQNEAQ (reference sequence). This CDR3 is built from 15 residues. CDR3 nucleotides: TGTGCCAGCAGCAGTCCAGGTTACTCTGGAAACACCATATATTTT. This encodes CASSSPGYSGNTIYF.

As to this clone: The sample carries other DNA sequences with the same CDR3. This chain joins TRBV7-2 and TRBJ2-7; 9 nucleotides line up with TRBD2. The CDR3 spans 15 residues. Germline CDR1 is SGHTA and CDR2 is FQGNSA. After removal of 3 bases from V and 2 bases from J, the junction contained 5 bases not matched to a gene. CDR3 in DNA: TGTGCCAGCAGCTTGGGAGCGGGGGGCCCCTACGAGCAGTACTTC. It specifies CASSLGAGGPYEQYF.

The chain recombines TRBV7-8 with TRBJ1-6, with D possibly being TRBD1 (5 bases). This CDR3 is 17 amino acids long. V gave up 5 bases and J gave up 0 bases, with 14 bases separating them. The germline CDR1 and CDR2 sequences are SGHVS and FQNEAQ. CDR3 sequence: CASSQGLPSSYNSPLHF. The CDR3 DNA reads TGTGCCAGCAGCCAGGGACTCCCAAGCTCCTATAATTCACCCCTCCACTTT.

The chain carries TRBV5-4 and TRBJ2-7; TRBD1 matches at 12 bases. J lost 7 bases, V lost 2 bases, and 10 bases had no gene match. There are 16 residues in the CDR3. The germline V gene has CDR1 SGHNT and CDR2 YYREEE (reference sequence). In nucleotides, the CDR3 is TGTGCCAGCAGCTTCCCAAACCGGGACAGGGGGCATGAGCAGTACTTC. Protein sequence: CASSFPNRDRGHEQYF.

V gene TRBV5-6 combines with J gene TRBJ2-1, with 10 bases lining up with TRBD1. The CDR3 length is 15 residues. Germline V gene data show CDR1 as SGHDT and CDR2 as YYEEEE. Unmatched junction bases numbered 13, after V lost 4 bases and J lost 12 bases. CDR3 sequence reads: CASSDGTGARSWQFF. The DNA for the CDR3 is TGTGCCAGCAGCGACGGGACAGGGGCCAGGTCTTGGCAGTTCTTC.

The V and J genes are TRBV29-1 and TRBJ1-2; 8 bases map to TRBD1. Germline CDR1 SQVTM, CDR2 ANQGSEA. J was trimmed by 8 bases and V by 7 bases; bases with no gene match: 9. This CDR3 comprises 12 residues. CDR3 bases: TGCAGCGCTACAGGACAGGGCGTCGGCTACACCTTC. Translation: CSATGQGVGYTF.

The chain combines TRBV5-1 with TRBJ1-3; TRBD1 agrees at 7 bases. Looked up from germline, CDR1 is SGHRS and CDR2 is YFSETQ. Trimming at V came to 4 bases and at J to 0 bases, leaving 10 bases not matched to a gene. The CDR3 extends over 17 amino acids. The DNA of the CDR3 is TGCGCCAGCAGCCCCCGGGACAGCGCATTCTCTGGAAACACCATATATTTT. Translated, it gives CASSPRDSAFSGNTIYF.

The chain joins TRBV10-1 to TRBJ2-7; TRBD1 agrees at 7 bases. The CDR3 has 15 residues. V gave up 0 bases and J gave up 5 bases; unmatched junction bases: 7. Per germline, CDR1 WNHNN and CDR2 SYGVQD (reference sequence). The CDR3 nucleotides read TGCGCCAGCAGTGAGTCGGGGACAGAACTAAACGAGCAGTACTTC. As protein: CASSESGTELNEQYF.

The rearrangement links TRBV18 to TRBJ2-1, with a tentative D call TRBD1 (6 bases). This CDR3 has 14 amino acids. Germline V CDR1 and CDR2: KGHSH, LQKENI. V was pared by 0 bases and J by 3 bases, with 6 bases between. CDR3 nucleotides: TGTGCCAGCTCACCACCAGGGGGCTACAATGAGCAGTTCTTC. Translation gives CASSPPGGYNEQFF.

The chain joins TRBV18 to TRBJ1-2; 9 bases agree with TRBD1. Germline-derived CDR1 and CDR2 are KGHSH and LQKENI. V was clipped by 2 bases and J by 5 bases; unmatched bases: 3. This CDR3 region has 14 residues. CDR3 nucleotide sequence: TGTGCCAGCTCACCAGAACAGGGGGCGTATGGCTACACCTTC. This gives the protein CASSPEQGAYGYTF.

The chain carries TRBV21-1 and TRBJ1-5. TRBV21-1 corresponds to a pseudogene. This CDR3 spans 15 amino acids. CDR3: CASTYGGESNQPQHF. In DNA form, the CDR3 reads TGTGCCAGCACCTATGGGGGGGAAAGCAATCAGCCCCAGCATTTT.

The V and J genes are TRBV5-1 and TRBJ2-1; 12 nucleotides align to TRBD2. V shed 0 bases and J 6 bases; nucleotides not matched to a gene: 4. Germline-derived CDR1 and CDR2 are SGHRS and YFSETQ. This CDR3 comprises 16 residues. CDR3 DNA: TGCGCCAGCAGCTTGGAACTAGCGGGAGGATTCAATGAGCAGTTCTTC. Translation: CASSLELAGGFNEQFF.

This chain joins TRBV7-8 and TRBJ1-1, with D tentatively TRBD1 (5 bases). Deletions cut 3 bases from V and 0 bases from J, with 11 bases between. The germline CDR1 and CDR2 sequences are SGHVS and FQNEAQ. The CDR3 runs 15 residues. The CDR3 region has the DNA TGTGCCAGCAGCTTTTCCGGGGGTTTGAACACTGAAGCTTTCTTT. Protein sequence: CASSFSGGLNTEAFF. Full variable domain (rest looked up from reference TRBV7-8 and TRBJ1-1): GAGVSQSPRYKVAKRGQDVALRCDPISGHVSLFWYQQALGQGPEFLTYFQNEAQLDKSGLPSDRFFAERPEGSVSTLKIQRTQQEDSAVYLCASSFSGGLNTEAFFGQGTRLTVV.

As for this clone: One end of the junction is discordant with germline, which a read error may explain. This chain links TRBV27 with TRBJ2-1; maybe TRBD2 (7 bases). The CDR3 sequence is 16 residues long. CDR1 and CDR2 (germline): MNHEY, SMNVEV (reference sequence). CDR3 protein: CARSLVGGGGPNEQFF. The CDR3 DNA sequence: TGTGCCCGCAGTTTAGTGGGAGGGGGGGGGCCCAATGAGCAGTTCTTC.

The chain employs TRBV6-5 and TRBJ1-1; D ambiguous. V gave up 7 bases and J gave up 1 base, with 10 bases separating them. The CDR3 has 13 amino acids. In germline, CDR1 is MNHEY, CDR2 SVGAGI. The CDR3 coding sequence is TGTGCCAGCATACTAGACAAGAACACTGAAGCTTTCTTT. It encodes CASILDKNTEAFF.

The chain uses TRBV7-6 and TRBJ2-5; possible D gene TRBD1, 6 bases. The CDR3 sequence is 16 residues long. Trimming took 1 base from V and 0 from J, leaving 12 bases between them. Germline V gene sequence: CDR1 SGHVS, CDR2 FNYEAQ. The CDR3 loop is CASSLGPQGHQETQYF. The CDR3 nucleotides are TGTGCCAGCAGCTTAGGACCACAGGGTCACCAAGAGACCCAGTACTTC.

This clone was seen just once. CDR3 amino acids: CASSYRDSFSYEQYF. The DNA of the CDR3 is TGTGCCAGCAGTTACCGGGACTCCTTCTCCTACGAGCAGTACTTC. The V call is TRBV6-5, the J call TRBJ2-7; tentative D call: TRBD2 (6 bases). CDR1 MNHEY and CDR2 SVGAGI come from the germline V gene. V was clipped by 2 bases and J by 0 bases, with 11 bases between them. The CDR3 totals 15 residues.

This clone came up once. This chain uses TRBV27 with TRBJ1-2; 7 bases match TRBD1. Unmatched junction bases numbered 15, after V lost 0 bases and J lost 8 bases. CDR1 is MNHEY and CDR2 is SMNVEV in the germline V gene (reference sequence). This CDR3 is built from 17 residues. This chain's CDR3 is CASSLSLDRAVFQGYTF. The CDR3 nucleotides read TGTGCCAGCAGTTTATCTCTCGACAGGGCAGTCTTTCAGGGCTACACCTTC.

This clone was seen only once. This sequence joins TRBV7-9 and TRBJ1-1; 7 positions match TRBD1. CDR1 and CDR2 (germline): SEHNR, FQNEAQ (reference sequence). J lost 5 bases, V lost 4 bases, and 4 bases had no gene match. The CDR3 sequence is 13 residues long. The CDR3 nucleotides are TGTGCCAGCAGCTCAGAGGGGGCGACTGAAGCTTTCTTT. This translates into CASSSEGATEAFF. The variable domain in full, with the rest retrieved from reference TRBV7-9 and TRBJ1-1, is DTGVSQNPRHKITKRGQNVTFRCDPISEHNRLYWYRQTLGQGPEFLTYFQNEAQLEKSRLLSDRFSAERPKGSFSTLEIQRTEQGDSAMYLCASSSEGATEAFFGQGTRLTVV.

The V and J genes are TRBV11-2 and TRBJ2-7; a possible D gene is TRBD1 (6 bases). Per germline, CDR1 SGHAT and CDR2 FQNNGV. The CDR3 has 14 residues. V gave up 2 bases and J gave up 2 bases, with 10 bases separating them. This chain's CDR3 is CASSLTAGAYEQYF. The CDR3 nucleotides are TGTGCCAGCAGCTTAACGGCAGGGGCCTACGAGCAGTACTTC. Supplemented by reference TRBV11-2 and TRBJ2-7, the full variable domain reads EAGVAQSPRYKIIEKRQSVAFWCNPISGHATLYWYQQILGQGPKLLIQFQNNGVVDDSQLPKDRFSAERLKGVDSTLKIQPAKLEDSAVYLCASSLTAGAYEQYFGPGTRLTVT.